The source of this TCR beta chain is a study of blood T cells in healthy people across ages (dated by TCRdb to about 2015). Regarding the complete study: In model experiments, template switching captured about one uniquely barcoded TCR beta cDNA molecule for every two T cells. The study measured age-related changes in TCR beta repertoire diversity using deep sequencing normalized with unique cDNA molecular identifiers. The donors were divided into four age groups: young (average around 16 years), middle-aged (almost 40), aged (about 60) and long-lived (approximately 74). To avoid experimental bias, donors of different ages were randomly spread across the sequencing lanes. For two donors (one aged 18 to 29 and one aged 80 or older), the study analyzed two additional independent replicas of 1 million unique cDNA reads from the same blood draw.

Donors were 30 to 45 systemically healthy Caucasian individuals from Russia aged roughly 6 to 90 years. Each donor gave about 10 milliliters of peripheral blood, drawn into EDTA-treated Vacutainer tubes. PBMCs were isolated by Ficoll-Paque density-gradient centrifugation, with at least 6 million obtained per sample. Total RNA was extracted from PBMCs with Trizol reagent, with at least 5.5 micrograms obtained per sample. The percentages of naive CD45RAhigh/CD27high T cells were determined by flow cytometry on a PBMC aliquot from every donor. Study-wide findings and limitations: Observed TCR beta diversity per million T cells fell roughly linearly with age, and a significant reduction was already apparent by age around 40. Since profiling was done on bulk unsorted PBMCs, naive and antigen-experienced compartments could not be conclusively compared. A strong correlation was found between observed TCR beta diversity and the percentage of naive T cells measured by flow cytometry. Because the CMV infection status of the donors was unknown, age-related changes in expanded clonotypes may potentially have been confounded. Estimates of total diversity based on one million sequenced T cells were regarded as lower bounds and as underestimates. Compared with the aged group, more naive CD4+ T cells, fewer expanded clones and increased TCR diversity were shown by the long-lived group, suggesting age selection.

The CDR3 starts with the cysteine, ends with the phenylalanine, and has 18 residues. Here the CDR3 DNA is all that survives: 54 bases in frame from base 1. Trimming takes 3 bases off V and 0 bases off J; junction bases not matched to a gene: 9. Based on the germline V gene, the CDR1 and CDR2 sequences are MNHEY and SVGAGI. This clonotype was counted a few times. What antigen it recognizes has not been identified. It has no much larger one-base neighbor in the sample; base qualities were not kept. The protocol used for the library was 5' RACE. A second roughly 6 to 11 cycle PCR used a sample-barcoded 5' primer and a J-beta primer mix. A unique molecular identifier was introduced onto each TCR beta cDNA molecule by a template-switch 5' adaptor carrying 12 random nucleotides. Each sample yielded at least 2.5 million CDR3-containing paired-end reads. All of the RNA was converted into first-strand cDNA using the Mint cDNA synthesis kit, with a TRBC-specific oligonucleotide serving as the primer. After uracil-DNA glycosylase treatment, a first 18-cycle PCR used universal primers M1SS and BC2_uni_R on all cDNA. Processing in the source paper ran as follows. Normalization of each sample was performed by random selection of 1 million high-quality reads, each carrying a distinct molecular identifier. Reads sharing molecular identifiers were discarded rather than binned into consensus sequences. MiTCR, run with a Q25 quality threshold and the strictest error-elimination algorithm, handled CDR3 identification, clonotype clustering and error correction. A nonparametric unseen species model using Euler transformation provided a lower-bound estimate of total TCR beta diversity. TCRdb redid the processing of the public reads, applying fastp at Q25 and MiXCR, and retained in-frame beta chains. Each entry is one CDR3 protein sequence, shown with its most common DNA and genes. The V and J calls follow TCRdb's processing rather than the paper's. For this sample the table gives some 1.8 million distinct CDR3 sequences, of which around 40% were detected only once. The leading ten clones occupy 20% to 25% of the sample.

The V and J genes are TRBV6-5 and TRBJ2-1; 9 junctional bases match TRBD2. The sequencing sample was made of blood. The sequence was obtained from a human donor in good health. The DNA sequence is TGTGCCAGCAGTTATAGCGGGGGCCTACTTCTCTCCTACAATGAGCAGTTCTTC. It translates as CASSYSGGLLLSYNEQFF.